The sequence of this TCR beta chain was determined in a study of OX40 agonist ivuxolimab in advanced cancers. Points from the study as a whole: Both CD4+ and CD8+ T cell populations in blood had undergone clonal expansion by week 6 at 0.1 to 3.0 mg/kg.

Produced via immunoSEQ multiplex PCR; TCRdb's table is partial and in-frame only. The data hold roughly 28,000 clones, with 90% to 95% observed a single time. Comments on this clone: The antigen is unknown.

The CDR3 has 14 residues. Unmatched junction bases numbered 5, after V lost 4 bases and J lost 4 bases. Germline CDR1 and CDR2: GTSNPN and SVGIG (reference sequence). This TCR was sampled from an adult with an advanced solid tumor such as melanoma, head and neck, liver or kidney cancer. The material sequenced was CD4+ or CD8+ T cells sorted from blood, taken in a trial of the OX40 agonist ivuxolimab. The chain couples TRBV30 to TRBJ2-1, with 9 bases fitting TRBD2. The CDR3 here is CAWTGSGRYNEQFF. Written as DNA, the CDR3 is TGTGCCTGGACTGGTAGCGGGAGATACAATGAGCAGTTCTTC.